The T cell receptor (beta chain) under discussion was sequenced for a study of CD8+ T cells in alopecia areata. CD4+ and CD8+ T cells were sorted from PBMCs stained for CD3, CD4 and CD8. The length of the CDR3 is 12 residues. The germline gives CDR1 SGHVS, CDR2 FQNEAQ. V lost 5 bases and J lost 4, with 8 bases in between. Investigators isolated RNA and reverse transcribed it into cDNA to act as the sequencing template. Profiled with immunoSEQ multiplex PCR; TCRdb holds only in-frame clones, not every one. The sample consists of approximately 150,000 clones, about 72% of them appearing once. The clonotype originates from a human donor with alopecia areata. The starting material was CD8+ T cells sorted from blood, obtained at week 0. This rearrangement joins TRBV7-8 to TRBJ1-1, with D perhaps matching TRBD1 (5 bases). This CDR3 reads CASSAGTTEAFF. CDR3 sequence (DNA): TGTGCCAGCAGCGCCGGGACCACTGAAGCTTTCTTT.